This T cell receptor beta chain is drawn from a study of shared clonotypes between healthy human individuals. Study as a whole: The composition of the donors was a couple of women and a few men aged 18 to 49. Study results and caveats: Larger estimated richness was generally seen in naive subsets than in memory subsets. Unshared clonotypes carried lower generation probabilities than those common to all four donors.

With regard to this clone: Its antigen remains unidentified.

Terminally differentiated effector memory CD45RA+ cells were left out of the naive CD8 fraction, which was CD45RO-negative and positively selected for CCR7. Running of the assay took place at deep level. Method: immunoSEQ multiplex PCR; TCRdb's copy keeps in-frame clones and lacks some. Counted here are nearly 2 million clones, about 94% occurring once; the ten biggest clones make up 1.2%. In germline, CDR1 is ENHRY, CDR2 SYGVKD. CDR3 length: 16 residues. The junction had 6 bases not matched to a gene; V was cut back by 3 bases and J by 5 bases. Sequenced material: naive CD8+ T cells sorted from blood. The receptor's source is a man younger than 35 in good health. This chain uses TRBV10-3 with TRBJ2-1, with 11 positions matching TRBD1. CDR3 region: CAISDPDRGPNNEQFF. CDR3 nucleotides: TGTGCCATCAGTGATCCGGACAGGGGGCCCAACAATGAGCAGTTCTTC.